Below, one T cell receptor (beta chain) is given with its context. This entry is derived from a study of blood T cell repertoires in COVID-19. V lost 1 base to trimming and J lost 6 bases; unmatched junction nucleotides: 12. CDR3 length equals 17 residues. The V gene's germline CDR1 is SEHNR and CDR2 FQNEAQ (reference sequence). Sequenced by immunoSEQ multiplex PCR; TCRdb stores in-frame clones only, minus some. The repertoire consists of over 200,000 clones, with approximately 90% occurring once and the leading ten covering around a sixth. In terms of age and location, participants ranged from roughly 18 to 100 years and lived in about 25 US areas. Participant-reported clinical history was the basis for cohort assignment.

The chain couples TRBV7-9 to TRBJ2-1; 7 positions match TRBD1. The receptor comes from a man aged 18 to 29 who had recovered from COVID-19. Input material: PBMCs or T cells enriched from blood (not recorded which). As DNA, the CDR3 is TGTGCCAGCAGCTTAGATTTGACGACAGGGTTTTTCAATGAGCAGTTCTTC. Residues: CASSLDLTTGFFNEQFF.